Given below is one TCR beta chain in context. Sequencing was performed with immunoSEQ multiplex PCR; in TCRdb, only in-frame clones are kept and a portion is missing. Here the sample spans some 100,000 clones, 85% to 95% being singletons. This specimen comes from a study of T cell changes during pregnancy in multiple sclerosis. This CDR3 has 15 amino acids. The V and J ends lost 3 bases and 1 base respectively, with 9 bases between them. Per the germline V gene, CDR1 is LNHDA and CDR2 is SQIVND (reference sequence). The chain recombines TRBV19 with TRBJ2-2; possible D gene TRBD2, 6 bases. Sequencing was performed on peripheral blood, taken before pregnancy. The TCR originated in a female donor with multiple sclerosis, enrolled in a pregnancy study. The CDR3 bases are TGTGCCAGTAGTATGGCGGGAATGAACACCGGGGAGCTGTTTTTT. It specifies CASSMAGMNTGELFF.